This T cell receptor beta chain was sequenced for a study of blood T cell repertoires in COVID-19 (TCRdb year 2020). The study in broad terms: The collaborator samples originated in the United States, Italy and Spain and spanned the acute and convalescent phases of COVID-19. The prospective study material was composed of cDNA or gDNA derived from T cells, B-cell-depleted T cells, or PBMCs. Subjects who had been exposed to COVID-19, were actively infected with it, or had recovered from it provided the deeply sampled blood TCRbeta repertoires that made up the dataset. The repertoires were made available in a free public database intended to serve as a resource for research on the immune response to SARS-CoV-2. The samples were drawn from two sources: the first 160 participants of the ongoing ImmuneRACE study, and about 1,300 subjects contributed by 6 global collaborators. A de-identified subject ID, COVID-19 status, age in years and sex were almost always included in the sample metadata. HLA class I and class II types, where available, came from metadata supplied by the sample provider rather than from assay-based typing.

Collaborating institutions collected whole blood in K2EDTA tubes following their own protocols. Collaborator samples were shipped for TCRbeta analysis as frozen whole blood, isolated PBMCs, or DNA extracted from either sample type. TCRbeta CDR3 regions were amplified from genomic DNA using the immunoSEQ Assay, a bias-controlled multiplex PCR. Per the authors' processing: Within the assay, amplification of reference gene primers was used to estimate how many nucleated cells each sample contained. To quantify the absolute abundance of each unique TCRbeta CDR3 rearrangement, sequence reads were collapsed and filtered. Productive Simpson clonality was computed per sample as the square root of Simpson's diversity index over productive rearrangements. Drawn from immuneACCESS, this table holds only the in-frame rearrangements with V and J called that TCRdb kept. Clones are partly lost; checked studies trace under half to an unresolved V gene and leave the rest unexplained. D and trimming come from the DNA, and the V and J calls and clone size come from that table. The sample contains fewer than 80,000 clones, more than 80% of them found a single time. 6.9% of the sample goes to the ten largest clones.

A word on this clone: Its cognate antigen has yet to be identified. Per-nucleotide qualities are absent, and no much larger clonotype sits a single base away.

Study-wide conclusions, independent of this receptor: The amount of clinical and demographic metadata varied by source and participant and was provided uncurated.

Sequencing input: peripheral blood. This TCR derives from a human donor in a cohort sampled during active COVID-19.

The DNA sequence is given as TGTGCCACCAGCAGAGACAGGGGAAACACTGAAGCTTTCTTT. Translation gives CATSRDRGNTEAFF. The chain is assembled from TRBV15 and TRBJ1-1, with TRBD1 perhaps the D gene, on 6 matching bases. Via the germline V gene (reference sequence), CDR1 is LNHNV and CDR2 YYDKDF. The CDR3 has 14 amino acids, counting the end cysteine and phenylalanine. Only CDR3 DNA is held: 42 bases, read in frame from base 1. Trimming takes 0 bases from V and 2 bases from J, and the germline ends sit 7 bases apart.